This T cell receptor (beta chain) was sequenced for a study of breast tumors, draining lymph nodes, adjacent tissues. Breast cancer patients provided tissue from their axillary draining lymph nodes. V lost 4 bases and J 0 bases, leaving 14 bases between the germline ends. The germline CDR1 and CDR2 sequences are SGDLS and YYNGEE. CDR3 size: 15 residues. Comment on this clonotype: Antigen unknown.

Findings and limits, study-wide: Compared with lymph nodes, tumors were less diverse; compared with nontumor tissue, more. Findings are consistent with lymph node origin and intratumoral expansion of most tumor T cells. The lymph node origin of tumor T cells was framed as consistent with a hypothesis, not demonstrated. Compared with basal-like, luminal-like tumors shared significantly more repertoire with nontumor tissue.

TCRdb analysed the multiplex PCR reads with MiXCR anew, one entry per CDR3 protein. Of approximately 150,000 distinct CDR3 sequences in the sample, about 31% were seen once. This clonotype was sampled from a female donor with breast cancer. Some clones in this sample may be carry-over from other donors' samples. The chain links TRBV9 to TRBJ2-7; a weak D match, TRBD1 (5 bases). The sequenced sample consisted of axillary lymph node tissue. CDR3: CASSNGHTFSYEQYF. In nucleotides, the CDR3 is TGTGCCAGCAGCAATGGACACACATTCTCCTACGAGCAGTACTTC.